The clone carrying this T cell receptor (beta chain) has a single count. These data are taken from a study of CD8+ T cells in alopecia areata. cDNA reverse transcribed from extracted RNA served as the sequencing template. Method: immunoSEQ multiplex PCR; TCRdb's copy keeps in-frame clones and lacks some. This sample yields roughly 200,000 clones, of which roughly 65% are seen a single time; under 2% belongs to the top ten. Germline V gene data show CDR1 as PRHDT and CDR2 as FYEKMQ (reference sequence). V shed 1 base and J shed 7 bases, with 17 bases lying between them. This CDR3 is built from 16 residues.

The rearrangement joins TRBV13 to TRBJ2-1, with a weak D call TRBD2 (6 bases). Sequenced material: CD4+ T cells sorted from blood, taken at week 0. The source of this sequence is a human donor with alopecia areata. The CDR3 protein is CASSLVPGGVANEQFF. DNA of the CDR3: TGTGCCAGCAGCTTAGTCCCCGGGGGAGTAGCTAATGAGCAGTTCTTC.